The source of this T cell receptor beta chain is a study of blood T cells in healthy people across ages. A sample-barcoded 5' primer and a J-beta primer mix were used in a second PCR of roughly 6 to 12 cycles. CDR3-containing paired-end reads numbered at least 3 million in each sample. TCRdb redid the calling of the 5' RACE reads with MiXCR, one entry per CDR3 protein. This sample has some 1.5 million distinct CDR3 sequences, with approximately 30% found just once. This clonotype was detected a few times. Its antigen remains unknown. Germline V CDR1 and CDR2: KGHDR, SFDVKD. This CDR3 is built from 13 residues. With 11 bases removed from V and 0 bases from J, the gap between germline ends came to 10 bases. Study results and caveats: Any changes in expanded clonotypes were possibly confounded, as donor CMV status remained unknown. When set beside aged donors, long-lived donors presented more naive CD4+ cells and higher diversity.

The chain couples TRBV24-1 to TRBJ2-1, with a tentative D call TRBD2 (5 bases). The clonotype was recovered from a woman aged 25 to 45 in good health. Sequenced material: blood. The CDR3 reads CANGEPSYNEQFF. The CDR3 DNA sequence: TGTGCCAACGGGGAGCCCTCCTACAATGAGCAGTTCTTC.